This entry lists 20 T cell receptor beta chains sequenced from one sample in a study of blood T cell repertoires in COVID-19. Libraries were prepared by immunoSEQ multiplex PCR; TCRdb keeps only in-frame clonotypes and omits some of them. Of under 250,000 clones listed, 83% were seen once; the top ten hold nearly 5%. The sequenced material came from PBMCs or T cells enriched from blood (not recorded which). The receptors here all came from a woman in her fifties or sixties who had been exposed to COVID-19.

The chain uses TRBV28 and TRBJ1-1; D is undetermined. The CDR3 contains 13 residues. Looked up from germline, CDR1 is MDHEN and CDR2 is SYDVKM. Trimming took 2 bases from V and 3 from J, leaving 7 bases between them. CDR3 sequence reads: CASSLIGDTEAFF. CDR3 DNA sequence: TGTGCCAGCAGTTTAATCGGGGACACTGAAGCTTTCTTT.

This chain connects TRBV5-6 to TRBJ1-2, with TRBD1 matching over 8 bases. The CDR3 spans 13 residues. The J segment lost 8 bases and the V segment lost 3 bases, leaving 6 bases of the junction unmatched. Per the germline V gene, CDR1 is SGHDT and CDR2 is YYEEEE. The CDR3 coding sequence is TGTGCCAGCAGCTCGACAGGGGTGGAGGGCTACACCTTC. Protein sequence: CASSSTGVEGYTF.

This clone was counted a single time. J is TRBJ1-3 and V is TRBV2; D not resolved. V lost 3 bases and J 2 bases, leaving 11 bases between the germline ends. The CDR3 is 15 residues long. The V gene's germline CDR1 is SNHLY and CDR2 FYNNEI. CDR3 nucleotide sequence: TGTGCCAGCAGTGACGGGATCGAGACTGGAAACACCATATATTTT. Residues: CASSDGIETGNTIYF.

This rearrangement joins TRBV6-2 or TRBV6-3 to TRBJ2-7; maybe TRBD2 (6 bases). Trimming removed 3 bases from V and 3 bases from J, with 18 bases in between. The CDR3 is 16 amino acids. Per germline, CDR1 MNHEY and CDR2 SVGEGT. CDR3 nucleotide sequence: TGTGCCAGCAGTTATATCAATGGCGGGGCGGACTACGAGCAGTACTTC. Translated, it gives CASSYINGGADYEQYF.

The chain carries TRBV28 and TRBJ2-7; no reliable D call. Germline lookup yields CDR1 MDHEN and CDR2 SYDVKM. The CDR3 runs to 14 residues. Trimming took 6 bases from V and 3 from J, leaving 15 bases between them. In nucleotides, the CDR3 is TGTGCCAGCAGCGCAATTAACCAGGACTACGAGCAGTACTTC. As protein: CASSAINQDYEQYF. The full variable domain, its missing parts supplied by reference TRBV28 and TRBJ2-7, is DVKVTQSSRYLVKRTGEKVFLECVQDMDHENMFWYRQDPGLGLRLIYFSYDVKMKEKGDIPEGYSVSREKKERFSLILESASTNQTSMYLCASSAINQDYEQYFGPGTRLTVT.

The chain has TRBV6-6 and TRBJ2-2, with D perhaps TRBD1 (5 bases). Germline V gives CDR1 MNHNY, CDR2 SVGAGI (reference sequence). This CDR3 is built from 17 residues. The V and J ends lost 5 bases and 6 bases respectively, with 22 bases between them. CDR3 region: CASSPPGLGLGAGELFF. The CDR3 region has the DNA TGTGCCAGCAGTCCCCCCGGGCTGGGATTAGGGGCCGGGGAGCTGTTTTTT.

The CDR3 loop is CASIQGVNGNTIYF. For the CDR3, the DNA is TGTGCCAGCATTCAGGGGGTGAATGGAAACACCATATATTTT. This chain uses TRBV28 with TRBJ1-3; 7 bases line up with TRBD1. Germline loops: CDR1 MDHEN, CDR2 SYDVKM. The junction had 6 bases not matched to a gene; V was cut back by 7 bases and J by 3 bases. The CDR3 sequence is 14 residues long.

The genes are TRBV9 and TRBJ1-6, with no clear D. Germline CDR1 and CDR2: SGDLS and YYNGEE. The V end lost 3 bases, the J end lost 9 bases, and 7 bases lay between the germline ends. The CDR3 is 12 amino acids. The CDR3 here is CASSANGSPLHF. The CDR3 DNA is TGTGCCAGCAGCGCTAATGGTTCACCCCTCCACTTT.

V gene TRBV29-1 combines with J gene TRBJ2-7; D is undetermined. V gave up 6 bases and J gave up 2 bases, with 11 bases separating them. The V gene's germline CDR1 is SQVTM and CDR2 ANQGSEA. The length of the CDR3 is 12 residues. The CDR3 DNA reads TGCAGCGTCGGGTTCTTGACCTACGAGCAGTACTTC. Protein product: CSVGFLTYEQYF.

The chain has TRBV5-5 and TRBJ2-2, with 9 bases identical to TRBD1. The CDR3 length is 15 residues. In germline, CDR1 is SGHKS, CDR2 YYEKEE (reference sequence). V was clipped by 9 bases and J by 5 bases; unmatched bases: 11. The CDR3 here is CATYPGTGSTGELFF. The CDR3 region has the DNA TGTGCCACTTACCCCGGGACAGGGAGTACCGGGGAGCTGTTTTTT.

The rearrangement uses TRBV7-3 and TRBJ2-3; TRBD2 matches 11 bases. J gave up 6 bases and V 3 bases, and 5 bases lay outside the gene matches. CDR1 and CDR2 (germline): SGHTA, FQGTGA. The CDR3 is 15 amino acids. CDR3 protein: CASSLTSGVRDTQYF. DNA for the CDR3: TGTGCCAGCAGCTTGACTAGCGGGGTTCGGGATACGCAGTATTTT.

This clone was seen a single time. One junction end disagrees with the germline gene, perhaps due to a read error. CDR3 sequence reads: CASWDSFNYGYTF. As DNA, the CDR3 is TGTGCCAGCTGGGACAGCTTTAACTATGGATACACCTTC. This chain uses TRBV28 with TRBJ1-2; the match to TRBD1 covers 7 bases. CDR1 is MDHEN and CDR2 is SYDVKM in the germline V gene. There are 13 residues in the CDR3.

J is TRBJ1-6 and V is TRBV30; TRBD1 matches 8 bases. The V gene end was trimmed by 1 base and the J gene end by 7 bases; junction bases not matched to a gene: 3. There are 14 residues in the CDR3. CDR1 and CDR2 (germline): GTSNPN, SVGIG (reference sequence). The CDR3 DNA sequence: TGTGCCTGGAGTGGGACAGGGAACAATTCACCCCTCCACTTT. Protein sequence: CAWSGTGNNSPLHF. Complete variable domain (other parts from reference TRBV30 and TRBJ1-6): SQTIHQWPATLVQPVGSPLSLECTVEGTSNPNLYWYRQAAGRGLQLLFYSVGIGQISSEVPQNLSASRPQDRQFILSSKKLLLSDSGFYLCAWSGTGNNSPLHFGNGTRLTVT.

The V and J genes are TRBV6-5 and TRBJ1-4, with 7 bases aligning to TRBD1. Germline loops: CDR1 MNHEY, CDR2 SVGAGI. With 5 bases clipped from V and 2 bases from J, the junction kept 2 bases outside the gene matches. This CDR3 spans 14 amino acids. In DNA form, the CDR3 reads TGTGCCAGCAGTCGACAGGGCACTAATGAAAAACTGTTTTTT. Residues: CASSRQGTNEKLFF.

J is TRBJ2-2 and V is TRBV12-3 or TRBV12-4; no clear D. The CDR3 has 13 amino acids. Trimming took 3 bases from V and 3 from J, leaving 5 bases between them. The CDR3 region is CASSFGDTGELFF. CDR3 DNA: TGTGCCAGCAGTTTCGGTGACACCGGGGAGCTGTTTTTT.

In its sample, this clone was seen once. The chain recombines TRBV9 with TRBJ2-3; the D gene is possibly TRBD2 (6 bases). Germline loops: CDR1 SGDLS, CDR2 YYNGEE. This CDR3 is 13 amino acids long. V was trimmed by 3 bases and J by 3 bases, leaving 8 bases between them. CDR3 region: CASSAGGTDTQYF. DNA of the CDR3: TGTGCCAGCAGCGCAGGAGGGACAGATACGCAGTATTTT.

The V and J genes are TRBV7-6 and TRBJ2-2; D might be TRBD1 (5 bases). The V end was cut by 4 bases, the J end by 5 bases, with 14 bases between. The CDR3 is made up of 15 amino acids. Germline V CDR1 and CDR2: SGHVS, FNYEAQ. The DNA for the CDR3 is TGTGCCAGCAGCTCCGAATCAGGGAAAACCGGGGAGCTGTTTTTT. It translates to CASSSESGKTGELFF.

The CDR3 reads CASSERSRRLAGGNEQFF. CDR3 bases: TGTGCCAGCAGTGAAAGGTCCCGACGACTAGCGGGGGGCAATGAGCAGTTCTTC. The rearrangement joins TRBV6-1 to TRBJ2-1; 13 bases match TRBD2. This CDR3 spans 18 amino acids. The junction had 10 bases not matched to a gene; V was cut back by 2 bases and J by 6 bases. Germline assignment: CDR1 MNHNS and CDR2 SASEGT.

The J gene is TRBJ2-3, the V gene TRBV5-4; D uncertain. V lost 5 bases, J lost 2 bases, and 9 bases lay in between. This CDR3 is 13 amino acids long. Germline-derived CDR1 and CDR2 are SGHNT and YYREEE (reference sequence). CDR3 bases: TGTGCCAGCAGTGAGGCAGACACAGATACGCAGTATTTT. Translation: CASSEADTDTQYF.

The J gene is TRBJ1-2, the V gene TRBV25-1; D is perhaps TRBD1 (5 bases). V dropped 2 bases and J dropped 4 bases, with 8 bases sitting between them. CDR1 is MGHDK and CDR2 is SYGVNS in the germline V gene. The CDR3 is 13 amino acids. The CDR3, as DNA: TGTGCCAGCAGTGAAGCAGGGCTCTATGGCTACACCTTC. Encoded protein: CASSEAGLYGYTF.